These T cell receptor beta chains were read from a single sample in a study of T cells in Graves' hyperthyroidism and ophthalmopathy. TCRdb fed the multiplex PCR reads into MiXCR, producing one record per CDR3 protein. The table lists hundreds of thousands of distinct CDR3 sequences, approximately 15% of them singletons. Sequenced material: blood. The receptor set was obtained from a woman in her 30s with Graves' hyperthyroidism that later progressed to Graves' ophthalmopathy. CDR3s include the opening cysteine and the closing phenylalanine or tryptophan. D genes are given only for firm matches. Clone sizes are given selectively: once, few, many, or a class where the clone is expanded.

>TRBV15|TRBD1|.|TRBJ1-1
CATSRGSGGYTEAFF
TGTGCCACCAGCAGAGGATCAGGGGGTTACACTGAAGCTTTCTTT
>TRBV3-1|.|many|TRBJ1-2
CASSQDFHNYGYTF
TGTGCCAGCAGCCAAGATTTCCATAACTATGGCTACACCTTC
>TRBV20-1|.|.|TRBJ2-1
CSARKMDTGEQFF
TGCAGTGCTAGGAAGATGGACACTGGTGAGCAGTTCTTC
>TRBV7-2|TRBD1|.|TRBJ2-4
CASSLVAGGKNIQYF
TGTGCCAGCAGCTTAGTAGCAGGGGGCAAAAACATTCAGTACTTC
>TRBV12-3/TRBV12-4|TRBD1|.|TRBJ2-7
CAGSPRTGGGYEQYF
TGTGCCGGCAGTCCTCGGACAGGGGGAGGCTACGAGCAGTACTTC
>TRBV5-6|TRBD2|.|TRBJ2-7
CASTPWGGGRYEQYF
TGTGCCAGCACCCCTTGGGGGGGGGGGAGATACGAGCAGTACTTC
>TRBV4-1|.|few|TRBJ2-7
CASSQSRGLIYEQYF
TGCGCCAGCAGCCAGAGTAGGGGGTTGATCTACGAGCAGTACTTC
>TRBV7-9|.|.|TRBJ2-2
CASSPRTPNTGELFF
TGTGCCAGCAGCCCCAGGACCCCAAACACCGGGGAGCTGTTTTTT
>TRBV19|TRBD1|many|TRBJ2-5
CASSSRTGSETQYF
TGTGCCAGTAGTTCACGGACAGGTTCGGAGACCCAGTACTTC
>TRBV18|.|.|TRBJ1-1
CASSPGISPPEAFF
TGTGCCAGCTCACCTGGAATTTCTCCCCCTGAAGCTTTCTTT
>TRBV12-3/TRBV12-4|.|.|TRBJ2-5
CASSLVGVPQETQYF
TGTGCCAGCAGTTTGGTTGGGGTCCCACAAGAGACCCAGTACTTC
>TRBV28|TRBD1|many|TRBJ1-1
CASSPTGQGEAFF
TGTGCCAGCAGTCCTACCGGACAGGGTGAAGCTTTCTTT
>TRBV10-3|TRBD1|many|TRBJ1-1
CAISEGGQLNTEAFF
TGTGCCATCAGTGAGGGGGGACAGCTGAACACTGAAGCTTTCTTT
>TRBV12-3/TRBV12-4|.|many|TRBJ1-4
CASSLSGAAEKLFF
TGTGCCAGCAGTTTATCAGGGGCCGCTGAAAAACTGTTTTTT
>TRBV16|.|many|TRBJ2-1
CASSQPGSSYNEQFF
TGTGCCAGCAGCCAGCCTGGCAGCTCCTACAATGAGCAGTTCTTC
>TRBV2|.|many|TRBJ1-2
CASSGDSGHGYTF
TGTGCCAGCAGCGGCGACAGCGGTCATGGCTACACCTTC
>TRBV12-3/TRBV12-4|.|many|TRBJ1-1
CASSGTRGLNTEAFF
TGTGCCAGCAGTGGCACCAGGGGTCTGAACACTGAAGCTTTCTTT
>TRBV5-6|.|many|TRBJ1-1
CASSLGPGSGVTEAFF
TGTGCCAGCAGCTTGGGCCCGGGCTCGGGAGTCACTGAAGCTTTCTTT
>TRBV7-9|.|.|TRBJ2-7
CASSSDRASSYEQYF
TGTGCCAGCAGCTCCGATCGGGCAAGCTCCTACGAGCAGTACTTC
>TRBV6-1|TRBD2|many|TRBJ2-1
CASSYSGLAGDDEQFF
TGTGCCAGCAGTTACAGCGGACTAGCGGGAGATGATGAGCAGTTCTTC
>TRBV6-2/TRBV6-3|.|many|TRBJ2-2
CASSYSNQNTGELFF
TGTGCCAGCAGTTACTCGAATCAGAACACCGGGGAGCTGTTTTTT
>TRBV12-3/TRBV12-4|.|.|TRBJ1-2
CASVDANYSYTF
TGTGCCAGCGTTGACGCAAACTATAGCTACACCTTC
>TRBV12-3/TRBV12-4|.|.|TRBJ2-2
CASSFSGARPGELFF
TGTGCCAGCAGTTTCTCAGGGGCCCGACCGGGGGAGCTGTTTTTT
>TRBV20-1|TRBD2|.|TRBJ2-7
CSARDSGRAFYEQYF
TGCAGTGCTAGAGATAGCGGGAGGGCCTTCTACGAGCAGTACTTC
>TRBV29-1|TRBD1|many|TRBJ2-7
CSVGDRPWDEQYF
TGCAGCGTTGGGGACAGGCCTTGGGACGAGCAGTACTTC
>TRBV7-9|.|.|TRBJ2-5
CATFGGMTETQYF
TGTGCCACCTTTGGGGGGATGACAGAGACCCAGTACTTC
>TRBV27|TRBD1|many|TRBJ1-4
CASSPPLDRVQNEKLFF
TGTGCCAGCAGTCCCCCCCTAGACAGGGTTCAAAATGAAAAACTGTTTTTT
>TRBV7-2|.|many|TRBJ1-2
CASSLAGVGNYGYTF
TGTGCCAGCAGCTTAGCAGGGGTCGGTAACTATGGCTACACCTTC
>TRBV7-2|.|.|TRBJ2-5
CASSARASTQETQYF
TGTGCCAGCAGCGCCAGAGCTAGTACCCAAGAGACCCAGTACTTC
>TRBV20-1|TRBD1|few|TRBJ2-7
CSARGWDRTYEQYF
TGCAGTGCTAGGGGATGGGACAGAACCTACGAGCAGTACTTC
>TRBV6-5|TRBD1|many|TRBJ2-7
CASSYDLTGAYEQYF
TGTGCCAGCAGTTACGATTTGACAGGGGCCTACGAGCAGTACTTC
>TRBV9|TRBD2|few|TRBJ2-7
CASSVDPSGYEQYF
TGTGCCAGCAGCGTAGATCCTAGCGGCTACGAGCAGTACTTC
>TRBV28|TRBD1|many|TRBJ1-1
CASRQAGQGYTEAFF
TGTGCCAGCAGACAAGCGGGACAGGGGTACACTGAAGCTTTCTTT
>TRBV24-1|.|.|TRBJ1-5
CATATGNQPQHF
TGTGCCACCGCAACAGGCAATCAGCCCCAGCATTTT
>TRBV20-1|TRBD1|many|TRBJ1-5
CSARQGLSSYQPQHF
TGCAGTGCAAGACAGGGACTGAGCTCTTATCAGCCCCAGCATTTT
>TRBV6-1|.|many|TRBJ1-1
CASSERQPSEAFF
TGTGCCAGCAGTGAACGACAGCCTAGTGAAGCTTTCTTT
>TRBV12-5|TRBD2|many|TRBJ2-5
CASGLVLGSGSYQETQYF
TGTGCTAGTGGTTTGGTACTTGGTAGCGGGTCTTATCAAGAGACCCAGTACTTC
>TRBV30|.|few|TRBJ1-4
CAGSGPGEKLFF
TGTGCCGGCTCGGGACCAGGTGAAAAACTGTTTTTT
>TRBV5-6|.|few|TRBJ2-2
CASSLAVEGWSIGELFF
TGTGCCAGCAGCTTGGCCGTGGAGGGTTGGTCTATCGGGGAGCTGTTTTTT
>TRBV4-1|.|few|TRBJ2-3
CASSQGVEAFTDTQYF
TGCGCCAGCAGCCAAGGGGTGGAAGCTTTCACAGATACGCAGTATTTT
>TRBV6-1|.|many|TRBJ1-6
CASSEQNNSPLHF
TGTGCCAGCAGTGAACAGAATAATTCACCCCTCCACTTT
>TRBV20-1|TRBD2|many|TRBJ2-1
CSARDLSGRSPSEQFF
TGCAGTGCTAGAGATCTTAGCGGGAGATCCCCCTCTGAGCAGTTCTTC
>TRBV29-1|.|many|TRBJ1-1
CSVDLREGDPEAFF
TGCAGCGTTGATTTACGGGAGGGGGATCCTGAAGCTTTCTTT
>TRBV30|TRBD2|many|TRBJ2-5
CAFNHGLAGETQYF
TGTGCCTTCAACCACGGACTAGCGGGAGAGACCCAGTACTTC